This T cell receptor beta chain was documented in a study of Ad26.COV2.S vaccination and SARS-CoV-2 variants. Overall study context: Donor joined the COV1001 Ad26.COV2.S trial arm.

Treatment meaning: some 20 received Ad26.COV2.S at low or high dose, single or two shots; 5 received placebo; per-sample allocation not given. Sampling was performed 63 days after the first vaccine or placebo injection. The V gene's germline CDR1 is SGDLS and CDR2 YYNGEE. This CDR3 spans 15 amino acids. V lost 3 bases and J lost 1, with 12 bases in between. Study conclusions and caveats: Spike-specific TCR breadth in vaccine recipients exceeded that seen in placebo recipients. Measurements of TCR breadth and depth may have given underestimates of the total T cell responses.

This clone showed up just once. What it binds is unknown. The repertoire was sequenced with immunoSEQ multiplex PCR; TCRdb's copy has only in-frame clones and lacks some. The data show about 350,000 clones, about 86% seen once. This chain joins TRBV9 and TRBJ2-3; tentatively, D is TRBD1 (5 bases). This receptor was obtained from a person between 18 and 60 years old who received the Ad26.COV2.S COVID-19 vaccine or a placebo. The specimen was peripheral blood, collected in a trial of Ad26.COV2.S vaccine versus placebo. The CDR3 loop is CASSERGWGTDTQYF. The CDR3 DNA follows: TGTGCCAGCAGCGAAAGGGGTTGGGGCACAGATACGCAGTATTTT.